The T cell receptor (beta chain) described here comes from a study of T cells in Graves' hyperthyroidism and ophthalmopathy. The investigators amplified TCR beta CDR3 regions from RNA transcripts. Using the HTBI primer set, a first-round RT-PCR was run on the TCR CDR3. Each CDR3 protein is one row after TCRdb ran MiXCR on the multiplex PCR reads. The sample carries roughly 650,000 distinct CDR3 sequences, 16% recorded once. The CDR3 contains 14 residues. The germline CDR1 and CDR2 sequences are SGHAT and FQNNGV. The V and J ends lost 0 bases and 7 bases respectively, with 12 bases between them. This clonotype was detected ten times or more.

The sequence derives from a woman aged 40 to 50 with Graves' ophthalmopathy. The chain joins TRBV11-2 to TRBJ1-2; D gene unclear. Sequencing was carried out using blood. The CDR3 DNA sequence: TGTGCCAGCAGCTTAGAAAGGCTAGGCGGTGGCTACACCTTC. It codes for CASSLERLGGGYTF.